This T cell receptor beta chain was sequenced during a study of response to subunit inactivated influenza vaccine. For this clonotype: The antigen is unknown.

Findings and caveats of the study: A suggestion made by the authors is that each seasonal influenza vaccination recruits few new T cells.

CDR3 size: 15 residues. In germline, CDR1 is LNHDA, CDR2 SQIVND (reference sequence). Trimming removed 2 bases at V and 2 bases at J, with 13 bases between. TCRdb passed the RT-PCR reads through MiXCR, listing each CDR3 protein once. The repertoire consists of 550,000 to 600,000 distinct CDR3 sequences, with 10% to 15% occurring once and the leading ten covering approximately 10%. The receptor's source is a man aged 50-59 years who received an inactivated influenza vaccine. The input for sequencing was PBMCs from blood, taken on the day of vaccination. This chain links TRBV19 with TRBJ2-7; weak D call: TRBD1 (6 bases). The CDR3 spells CASSILVDSTYEQYF. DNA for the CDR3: TGTGCCAGTAGTATACTGGTGGACAGTACCTACGAGCAGTACTTC.